These 21 T cell receptor beta chains were sequenced from one sample in a study of glioma-infiltrating T cells. TCR alpha and beta CDR3 regions were amplified from RNA using iRepertoire nested multiplex PCR. Each CDR3 protein gets one entry after TCRdb re-called the multiplex PCR reads with MiXCR. This table holds around 190,000 distinct CDR3 sequences, approximately 30% found once. Material for sequencing was glioma tissue, nonneoplastic brain tissue, or PBMCs (not recorded which). The receptors come from a human donor with low-grade glioma or glioblastoma, undergoing nonglioma brain surgery, or in good health (not recorded which).

This clonotype appeared many times. The chain joins TRBV7-6 to TRBJ2-7, with D hard to call. Trimming cost V 2 bases and J 2 bases, with 10 bases left between them. The CDR3 is 14 amino acids. In germline, CDR1 is SGHVS, CDR2 FNYEAQ. The CDR3 loop reads CASSLNLGAYEQYF. DNA for the CDR3: TGTGCCAGCAGCTTAAATCTGGGTGCCTACGAGCAGTACTTC.

This rearrangement joins TRBV5-4 to TRBJ2-2; 9 bases fit TRBD1. The J segment lost 3 bases and the V segment lost 4 bases, leaving 10 bases of the junction unmatched. CDR1 is SGHNT and CDR2 is YYREEE in the germline V gene (reference sequence). The CDR3 is 17 amino acids. CDR3 residues: CASSQTRQGGDTGELFF. The CDR3 DNA sequence: TGTGCCAGCAGCCAAACCAGACAGGGGGGGGACACCGGGGAGCTGTTTTTT.

On this clonotype itself: Given a much more abundant clone one base away, this may be a read error. The V call is TRBV4-3, the J call TRBJ2-7; TRBD2 might be the D (5 bases). Germline CDR1 and CDR2: LGHNA and YSLEER. The CDR3 length is 14 residues. In nucleotides, the CDR3 is TGCGACAGCAGCCAAGCCCCCGGGGCCTACGAGCAGTACTTC. This sequence encodes CDSSQAPGAYEQYF.

This clonotype was detected ten times or more. The chain carries TRBV4-1 and TRBJ1-2; possible D gene TRBD1, 5 bases. CDR1 MGHRA and CDR2 YSYEKL come from the germline V gene. V lost 0 bases and J 8 bases, leaving 10 bases between the germline ends. The CDR3 covers 13 residues. The CDR3 loop is CASSQDFQGGYTF. CDR3 bases: TGCGCCAGCAGCCAAGACTTCCAGGGCGGCTACACCTTC.

This clonotype was observed a few times. The chain links TRBV7-9 to TRBJ1-4, with a possible D match to TRBD1 (5 bases). Germline CDR1 and CDR2: SEHNR and FQNEAQ (reference sequence). The CDR3 consists of 15 residues. Trimming took off 5 bases at V and 2 bases at J, with 12 bases between the two ends. The chain's CDR3 is CASSTSGTTNEKLFF. The CDR3 coding sequence is TGTGCCAGCAGCACCTCCGGGACCACTAATGAAAAACTGTTTTTT.

A few counts support this clonotype. The chain joins TRBV7-3 to TRBJ2-7; 9 bases are a match to TRBD2. Germline-derived CDR1 and CDR2 are SGHTA and FQGTGA. The CDR3 totals 15 residues. The ends lost 2 bases at V and 2 bases at J; junction bases unmatched: 4. In DNA, the CDR3 is TGTGCCAGCAGCTTACAAGCGGGGGGTGCCTACGAGCAGTACTTC. Its translation is CASSLQAGGAYEQYF.

This clonotype was counted ten times or more. The J gene is TRBJ2-7, the V gene TRBV27; a possible D gene is TRBD1 (5 bases). Germline CDR1 MNHEY, CDR2 SMNVEV (reference sequence). Trimming stripped 1 base from V and 0 bases from J, with 10 bases between. CDR3 size: 15 residues. The CDR3 region has the DNA TGTGCCAGCAGTTTATATCAGGGTTCCTCCTACGAGCAGTACTTC. This translates into CASSLYQGSSYEQYF.

Notes on this clonotype: The junction does not match germline at one end; this may be a read error. The chain is built from TRBV7-7 and TRBJ2-3; possible D gene TRBD2, 6 bases. The CDR3 is 19 amino acids. CDR1 is SSHAT, CDR2 FNYEAQ, per germline (reference sequence). The chain's CDR3 is CASSPLTQRNSREEHTQYF. The DNA of the CDR3 is TGCGCCAGCAGCCCGCTTACCCAGCGAAATTCGAGGGAGGAGCATACGCAGTATTTT.

The CDR3 loop reads CASSWDTSENIQYF. Here the CDR3 DNA reads TGTGCCAGCAGCTGGGATACTAGCGAGAACATTCAGTACTTC. The rearrangement joins TRBV7-9 to TRBJ2-4; 7 nucleotides line up with TRBD2. The CDR3 contains 14 residues. Germline V lookup: CDR1 SEHNR, CDR2 FQNEAQ (reference sequence). The V segment lost 4 bases and the J segment 7 bases; nucleotides outside the gene matches: 7. The variable domain in full, completed from reference TRBV7-9 and TRBJ2-4, reads DTGVSQNPRHKITKRGQNVTFRCDPISEHNRLYWYRQTLGQGPEFLTYFQNEAQLEKSRLLSDRFSAERPKGSFSTLEIQRTEQGDSAMYLCASSWDTSENIQYFGAGTRLSVL.

Comments on this clonotype: A much larger clone differs from this one at a single base, so this may be a read error. The chain combines TRBV18 with TRBJ2-7; TRBD1 might be the D (5 bases). Between the trimmed V and J ends, which lost 10 bases and 4 bases, there was a span of 17 bases. The CDR3 is 13 amino acids. Germline V gene data show CDR1 as KGHSH and CDR2 as LQKENI. DNA for the CDR3: TGTGCCACCAGACAGTGTCTGGTTTACGAGCAGTACTTC. Amino acids: CATRQCLVYEQYF.

This clonotype was found many times. The V call is TRBV18, the J call TRBJ2-7; TRBD1 agrees at 9 bases. The CDR3 sequence is 16 residues long. Per the germline V gene, CDR1 is KGHSH and CDR2 is LQKENI. The trim removed 5 bases at V and 2 bases at J, leaving 10 bases unmatched. DNA for the CDR3: TGTGCCAGCTCATCATTAGGGACAGGGATACCCTACGAGCAGTACTTC. This codes for CASSSLGTGIPYEQYF.

This clonotype was counted at least ten times. The J gene is TRBJ2-7, the V gene TRBV15; D gene unclear. The CDR3 totals 13 residues. V was clipped by 3 bases and J by 2 bases, with 8 bases between them. Germline loops: CDR1 LNHNV, CDR2 YYDKDF (reference sequence). The CDR3 sequence is CATSRDETYEQYF. For the CDR3, the DNA is TGTGCCACCAGCAGGGACGAGACCTACGAGCAGTACTTC.

The chain links TRBV7-2 to TRBJ2-3, with D uncertain. Trimming took off 6 bases at V and 2 bases at J, with 15 bases between the two ends. This CDR3 spans 15 amino acids. Germline-derived CDR1 and CDR2 are SGHTA and FQGNSA. DNA for the CDR3: TGTGCCAGCAGTTGGAGTCCAGTGCCCACAGATACGCAGTATTTT. It specifies CASSWSPVPTDTQYF.

About this clonotype itself: This clone may be a read error of a much larger clone one base away. The CDR3 does not close with the conserved phenylalanine or tryptophan, likely indicating a read error. This sequence joins TRBV7-9 and TRBJ1-1; no definite D call. Germline-derived CDR1 and CDR2 are SEHNR and FQNEAQ (reference sequence). CDR3 length: 16 residues. V was shortened by 4 bases and J by 1 base, with 16 bases between the two germline ends. This CDR3 reads CASSYPLTVPNTEAFL. The CDR3 coding sequence is TGTGCCAGCAGCTATCCCTTAACGGTACCGAACACTGAAGCTTTCCTT.

This chain connects TRBV15 to TRBJ1-1; tentatively, D is TRBD1 (6 bases). Germline CDR1 and CDR2: LNHNV and YYDKDF (reference sequence). This CDR3 contains 12 residues. V shed 7 bases and J shed 14 bases, with 20 bases lying between them. CDR3 sequence reads: CATKRGNTGAFF. The CDR3 DNA follows: TGTGCCACCAAAAGGGGGAACACTGGAGCCTTCTTT.

The chain is built from TRBV4-2 and TRBJ2-2; the D gene is possibly TRBD2 (5 bases). Germline lookup yields CDR1 LGHNA and CDR2 YNFKEQ. The V gene lost 0 bases and the J gene lost 4 bases, with 6 bases spanning the gap. This CDR3 is 14 amino acids long. CDR3 sequence reads: CASSQDSVTGELFF. The CDR3 DNA reads as TGTGCCAGCAGCCAAGATAGCGTCACCGGGGAGCTGTTTTTT.

This clonotype was counted ten times or more. The chain combines TRBV10-3 with TRBJ1-5; TRBD1 matches at 7 bases. Germline V CDR1 and CDR2: ENHRY, SYGVKD. The CDR3 has 16 residues. J lost 5 bases, V lost 6 bases, and 13 bases had no gene match. The CDR3 coding sequence is TGTGCCATCAGCCCCACTATTACAGGGGAAGATCAGCCCCAGCATTTT. Its translation: CAISPTITGEDQPQHF.

This clonotype appeared many times. The chain has TRBV6-2 or TRBV6-3 and TRBJ2-1; TRBD2 agrees at 10 bases. V was pared by 0 bases and J by 4 bases, with 6 bases of the junction left unmatched. This CDR3 has 17 amino acids. Germline V gene data show CDR1 as MNHEY and CDR2 as SVGEGT. DNA for the CDR3: TGTGCCAGCAGTTACTCGAGTACTAGCGGGATTTACAATGAGCAGTTCTTC. This codes for CASSYSSTSGIYNEQFF.

In regard to this clonotype: This sequence may be a read error, since a much larger clone differs from it by one base. V is TRBV7-9 and J is TRBJ2-7; 7 nucleotides match TRBD1. Germline V lookup: CDR1 SEHNR, CDR2 FQNEAQ (reference sequence). This CDR3 contains 14 residues. Trimming at V came to 5 bases and at J to 12 bases, leaving 16 bases not matched to a gene. CDR3 amino acids: CASSPSRNRGALYF. CDR3 nucleotide sequence: TGTGCCAGCAGCCCAAGCCGGAACAGGGGCGCGTTGTACTTC.

A remark on this clonotype: This could be a read error, since a much larger clone is one nucleotide away. This sequence joins TRBV28 and TRBJ2-1; 8 nucleotides agree with TRBD2. CDR1 and CDR2 from the germline V gene are MDHEN and SYDVKM. The CDR3 length is 13 residues. With 7 bases clipped from V and 10 bases from J, the junction kept 9 bases outside the gene matches. The CDR3 loop reads CASIMRGAGEQFF. The CDR3 DNA reads as TGTGCCAGCATCATGCGGGGGGCGGGCGAGCAGTTCTTC.

This clonotype was observed a handful of times. V usage is TRBV19 and J usage is TRBJ2-2, with unresolved D. Trimming left V 1 base short and J 9 bases short, with 12 bases between. This CDR3 contains 14 residues. Germline assignment: CDR1 LNHDA and CDR2 SQIVND (reference sequence). CDR3 DNA: TGTGCCAGTAGTATAGTTGCCCGGGTCAGGGAGCTGTTTTTT. It translates to CASSIVARVRELFF. The full variable domain, its missing parts supplied by reference TRBV19 and TRBJ2-2, is DGGITQSPKYLFRKEGQNVTLSCEQNLNHDAMYWYRQDPGQGLRLIYYSQIVNDFQKGDIAEGYSVSREKKESFPLTVTSAQKNPTAFYLCASSIVARVRELFFGEGSRLTVL.